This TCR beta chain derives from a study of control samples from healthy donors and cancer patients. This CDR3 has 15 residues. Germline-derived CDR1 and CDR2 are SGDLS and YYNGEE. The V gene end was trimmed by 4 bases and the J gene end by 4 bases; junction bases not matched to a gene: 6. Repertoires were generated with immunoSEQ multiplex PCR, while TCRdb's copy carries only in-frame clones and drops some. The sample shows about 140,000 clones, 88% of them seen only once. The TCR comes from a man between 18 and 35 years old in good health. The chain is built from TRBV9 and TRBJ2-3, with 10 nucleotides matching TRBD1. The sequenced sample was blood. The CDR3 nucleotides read TGTGCCAGCAGCTTCACCGGGACAGGGGCAGATACGCAGTATTTT. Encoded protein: CASSFTGTGADTQYF.